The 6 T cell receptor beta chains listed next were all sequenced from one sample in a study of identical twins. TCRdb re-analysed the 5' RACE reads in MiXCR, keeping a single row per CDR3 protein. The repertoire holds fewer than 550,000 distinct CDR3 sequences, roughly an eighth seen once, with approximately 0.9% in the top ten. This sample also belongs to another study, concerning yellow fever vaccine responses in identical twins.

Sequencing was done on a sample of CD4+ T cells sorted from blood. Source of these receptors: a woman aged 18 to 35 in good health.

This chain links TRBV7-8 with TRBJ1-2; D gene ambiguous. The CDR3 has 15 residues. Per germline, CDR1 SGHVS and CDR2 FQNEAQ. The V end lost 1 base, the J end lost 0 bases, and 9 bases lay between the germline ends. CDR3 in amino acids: CASSLGGGTNYGYTF. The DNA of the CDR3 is TGTGCCAGCAGCTTAGGTGGAGGGACTAACTATGGCTACACCTTC.

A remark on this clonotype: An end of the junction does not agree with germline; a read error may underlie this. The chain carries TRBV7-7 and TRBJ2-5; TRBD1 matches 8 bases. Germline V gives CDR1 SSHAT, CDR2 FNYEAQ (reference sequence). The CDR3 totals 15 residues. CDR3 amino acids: CASSLAARGQGTQYF. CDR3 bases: TGTGCTAGCAGCTTAGCTGCCAGGGGGCAAGGGACCCAGTACTTC.

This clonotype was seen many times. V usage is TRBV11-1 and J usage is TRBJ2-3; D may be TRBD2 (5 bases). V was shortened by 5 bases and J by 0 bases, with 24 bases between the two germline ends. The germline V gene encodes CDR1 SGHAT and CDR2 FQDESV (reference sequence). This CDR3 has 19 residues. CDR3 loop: CASSPGNLAGAPSTDTQYF. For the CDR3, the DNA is TGTGCCAGCAGCCCCGGAAACTTGGCGGGCGCCCCTAGCACAGATACGCAGTATTTT.

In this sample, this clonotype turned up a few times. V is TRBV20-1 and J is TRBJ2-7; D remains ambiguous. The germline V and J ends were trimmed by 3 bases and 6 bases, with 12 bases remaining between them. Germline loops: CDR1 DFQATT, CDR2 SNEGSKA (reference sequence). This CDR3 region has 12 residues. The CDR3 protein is CSASRVGSEQYF. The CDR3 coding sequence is TGCAGTGCTAGCCGTGTTGGTTCCGAGCAGTACTTC.

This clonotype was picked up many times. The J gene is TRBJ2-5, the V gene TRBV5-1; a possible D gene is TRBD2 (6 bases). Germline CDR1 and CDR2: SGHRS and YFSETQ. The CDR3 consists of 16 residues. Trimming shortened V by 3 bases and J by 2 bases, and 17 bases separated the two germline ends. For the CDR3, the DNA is TGCGCCAGCAGCTGGGGGACTCCGGGAAGACAAGAGACCCAGTACTTC. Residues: CASSWGTPGRQETQYF.

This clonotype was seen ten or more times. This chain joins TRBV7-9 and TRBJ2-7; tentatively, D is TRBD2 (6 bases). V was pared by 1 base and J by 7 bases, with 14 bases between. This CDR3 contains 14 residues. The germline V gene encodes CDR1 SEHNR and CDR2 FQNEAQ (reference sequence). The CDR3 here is CASSLEAQAGEQYF. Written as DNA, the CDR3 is TGTGCCAGCAGCTTAGAGGCCCAGGCGGGAGAGCAGTACTTC.